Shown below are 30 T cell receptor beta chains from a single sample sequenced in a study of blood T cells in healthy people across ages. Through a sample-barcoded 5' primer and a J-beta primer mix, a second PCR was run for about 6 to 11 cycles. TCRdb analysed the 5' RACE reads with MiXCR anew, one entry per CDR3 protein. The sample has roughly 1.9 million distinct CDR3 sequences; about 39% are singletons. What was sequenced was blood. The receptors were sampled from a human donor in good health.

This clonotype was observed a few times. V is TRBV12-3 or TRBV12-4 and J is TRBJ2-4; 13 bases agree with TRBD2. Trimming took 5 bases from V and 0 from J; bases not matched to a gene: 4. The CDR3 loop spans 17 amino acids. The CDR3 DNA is TGTGCCAGCAGTACTAGCGGGGGGGCCCTAGCCAAAAACATTCAGTACTTC. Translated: CASSTSGGALAKNIQYF.

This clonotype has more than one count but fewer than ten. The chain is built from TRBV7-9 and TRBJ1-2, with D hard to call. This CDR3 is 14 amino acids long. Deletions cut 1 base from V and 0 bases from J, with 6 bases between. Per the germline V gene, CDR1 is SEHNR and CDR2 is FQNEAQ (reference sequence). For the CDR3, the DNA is TGTGCCAGCAGCTTAGACACCGCTAACTATGGCTACACCTTC. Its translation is CASSLDTANYGYTF.

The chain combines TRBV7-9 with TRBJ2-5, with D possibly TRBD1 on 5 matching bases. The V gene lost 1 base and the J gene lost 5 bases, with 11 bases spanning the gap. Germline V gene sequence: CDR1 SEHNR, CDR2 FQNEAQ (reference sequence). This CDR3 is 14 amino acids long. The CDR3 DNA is TGTGCCAGCAGCTTAGTTCAGGGATTGGAGACCCAGTACTTC. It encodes CASSLVQGLETQYF.

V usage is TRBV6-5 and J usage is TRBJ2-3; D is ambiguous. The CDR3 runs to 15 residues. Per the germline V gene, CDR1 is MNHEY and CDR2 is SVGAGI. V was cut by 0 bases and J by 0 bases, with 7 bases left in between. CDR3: CASSYSFQSTDTQYF. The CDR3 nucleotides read TGTGCCAGCAGTTACTCGTTCCAGAGCACAGATACGCAGTATTTT.

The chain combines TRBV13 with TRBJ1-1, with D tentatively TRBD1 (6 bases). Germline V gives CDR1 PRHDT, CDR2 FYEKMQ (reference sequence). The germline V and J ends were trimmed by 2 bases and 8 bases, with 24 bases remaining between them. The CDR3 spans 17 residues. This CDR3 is CASSLPGWIEGQPEAFF. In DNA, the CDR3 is TGTGCCAGCAGCTTACCCGGATGGATTGAGGGACAACCGGAAGCTTTCTTT. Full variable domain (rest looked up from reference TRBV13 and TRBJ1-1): AAGVIQSPRHLIKEKRETATLKCYPIPRHDTVYWYQQGPGQDPQFLISFYEKMQSDKGSIPDRFSAQQFSDYHSELNMSSLELGDSALYFCASSLPGWIEGQPEAFFGQGTRLTVV.

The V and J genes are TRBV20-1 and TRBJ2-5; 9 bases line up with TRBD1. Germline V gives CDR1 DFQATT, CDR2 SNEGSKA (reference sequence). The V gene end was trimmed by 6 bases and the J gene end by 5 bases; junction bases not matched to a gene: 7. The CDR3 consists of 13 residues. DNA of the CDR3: TGCAGTGCCCTGGGACAGGGTTGGGAGACCCAGTACTTC. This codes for CSALGQGWETQYF.

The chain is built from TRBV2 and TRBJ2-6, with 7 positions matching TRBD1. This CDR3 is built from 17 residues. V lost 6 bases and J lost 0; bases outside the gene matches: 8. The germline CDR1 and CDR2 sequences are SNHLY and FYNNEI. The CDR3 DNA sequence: TGTGCCAGCAGAATGACAGGGTCCAGCTCTGGGGCCAACGTCCTGACTTTC. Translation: CASRMTGSSSGANVLTF.

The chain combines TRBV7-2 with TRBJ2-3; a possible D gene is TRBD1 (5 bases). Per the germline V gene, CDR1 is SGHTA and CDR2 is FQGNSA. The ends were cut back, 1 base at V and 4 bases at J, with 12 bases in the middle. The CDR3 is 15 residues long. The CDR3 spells CASSLVGQGPDTQYF. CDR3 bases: TGTGCCAGCAGCTTAGTAGGTCAGGGCCCAGATACGCAGTATTTT.

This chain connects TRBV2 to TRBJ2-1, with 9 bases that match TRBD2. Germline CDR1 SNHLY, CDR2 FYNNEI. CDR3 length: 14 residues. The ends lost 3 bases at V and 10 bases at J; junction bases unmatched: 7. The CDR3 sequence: CASSDTAGGQEQFF. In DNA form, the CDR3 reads TGTGCCAGCAGTGATACAGCGGGGGGACAGGAGCAGTTCTTC.

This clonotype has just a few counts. CDR3 loop: CASSPRTGVFREQYF. The CDR3 DNA reads as TGCGCCAGCAGCCCAAGGACAGGGGTTTTTAGGGAGCAGTACTTC. The chain joins TRBV4-3 to TRBJ2-4, with TRBD1 matching over 9 bases. Germline assignment: CDR1 LGHNA and CDR2 YSLEER. Unmatched junction bases numbered 14, after V lost 4 bases and J lost 13 bases. The CDR3 is made up of 15 amino acids.

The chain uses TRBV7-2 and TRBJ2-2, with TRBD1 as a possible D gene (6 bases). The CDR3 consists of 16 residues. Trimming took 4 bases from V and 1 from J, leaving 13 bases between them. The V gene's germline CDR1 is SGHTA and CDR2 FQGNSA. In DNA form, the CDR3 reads TGTGCCAGCAGCTGGAGACAGGTGAAGAACACCGGGGAGCTGTTTTTT. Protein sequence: CASSWRQVKNTGELFF.

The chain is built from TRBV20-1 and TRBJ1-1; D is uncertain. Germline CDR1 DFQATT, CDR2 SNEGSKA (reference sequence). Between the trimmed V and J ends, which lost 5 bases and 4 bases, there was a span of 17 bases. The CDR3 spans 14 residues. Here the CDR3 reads CSAGIGSTSTEAFF. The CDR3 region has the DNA TGCAGTGCTGGAATTGGGTCGACGAGCACTGAAGCTTTCTTT.

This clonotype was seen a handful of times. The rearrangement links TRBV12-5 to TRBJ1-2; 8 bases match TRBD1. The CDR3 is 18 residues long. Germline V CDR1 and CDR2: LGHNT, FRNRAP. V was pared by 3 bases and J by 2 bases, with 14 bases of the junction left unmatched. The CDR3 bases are TGTGCTAGTGGTTTTAGGTTTTTGGGACAGGAGCCCAACTATGGCTACACCTTC. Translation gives CASGFRFLGQEPNYGYTF.

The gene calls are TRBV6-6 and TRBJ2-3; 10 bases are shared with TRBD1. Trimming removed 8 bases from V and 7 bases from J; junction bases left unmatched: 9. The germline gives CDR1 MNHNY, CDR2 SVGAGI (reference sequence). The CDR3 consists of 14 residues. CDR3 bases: TGTGCCAGCGCGCCGGGACAGGGGCCCTATACGCAGTATTTT. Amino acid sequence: CASAPGQGPYTQYF.

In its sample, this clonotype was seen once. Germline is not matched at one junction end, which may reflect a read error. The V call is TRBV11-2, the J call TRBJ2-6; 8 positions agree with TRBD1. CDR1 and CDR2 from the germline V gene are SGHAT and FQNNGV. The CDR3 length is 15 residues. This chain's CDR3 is CASSSQGAGANVRTF. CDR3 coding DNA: TGTGCCAGCAGTTCCCAGGGGGCTGGGGCCAACGTCCGGACTTTC. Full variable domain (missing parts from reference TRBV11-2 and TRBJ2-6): EAGVAQSPRYKIIEKRQSVAFWCNPISGHATLYWYQQILGQGPKLLIQFQNNGVVDDSQLPKDRFSAERLKGVDSTLKIQPAKLEDSAVYLCASSSQGAGANVRTFGAGSRLTVL.

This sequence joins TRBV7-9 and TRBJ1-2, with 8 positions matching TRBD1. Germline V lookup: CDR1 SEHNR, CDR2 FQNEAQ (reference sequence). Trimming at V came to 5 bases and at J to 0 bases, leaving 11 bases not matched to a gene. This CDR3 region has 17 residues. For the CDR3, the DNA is TGTGCCAGCAGCGCCCGGGACAGGCTCGGATCTAACTATGGCTACACCTTC. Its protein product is CASSARDRLGSNYGYTF.

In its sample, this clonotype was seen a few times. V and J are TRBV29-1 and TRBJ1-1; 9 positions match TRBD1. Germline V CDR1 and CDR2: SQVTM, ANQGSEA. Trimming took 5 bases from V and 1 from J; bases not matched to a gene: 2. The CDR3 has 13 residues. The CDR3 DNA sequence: TGCAGCGTTACGGACAGGGGGAACACTGAAGCTTTCTTT. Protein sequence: CSVTDRGNTEAFF.

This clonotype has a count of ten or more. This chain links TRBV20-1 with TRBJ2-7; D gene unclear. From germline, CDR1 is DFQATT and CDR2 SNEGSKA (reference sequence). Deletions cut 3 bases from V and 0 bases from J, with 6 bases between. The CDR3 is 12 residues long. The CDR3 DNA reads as TGCAGTGCTAGGCCGGACTCCTACGAGCAGTACTTC. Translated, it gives CSARPDSYEQYF.

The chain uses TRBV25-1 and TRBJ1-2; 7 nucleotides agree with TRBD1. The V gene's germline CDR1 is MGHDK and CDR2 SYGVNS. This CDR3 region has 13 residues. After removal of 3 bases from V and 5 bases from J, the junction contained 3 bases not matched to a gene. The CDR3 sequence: CASSDLQGYGYTF. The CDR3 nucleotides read TGTGCCAGCAGTGATTTACAGGGGTATGGCTACACCTTC.

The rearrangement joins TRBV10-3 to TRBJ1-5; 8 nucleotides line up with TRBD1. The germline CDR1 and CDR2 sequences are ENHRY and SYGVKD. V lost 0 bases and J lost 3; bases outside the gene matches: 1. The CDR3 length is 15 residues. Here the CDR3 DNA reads TGTGCCATCAGTGAGTCGGGACAGGCCAATCAGCCCCAGCATTTT. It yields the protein CAISESGQANQPQHF.

CDR3 sequence reads: CSVALVGVKAKLDGYTF. CDR3 bases: TGCAGCGTCGCCCTTGTGGGCGTTAAGGCCAAACTCGACGGCTACACCTTC. The rearrangement links TRBV29-1 to TRBJ1-2; D uncertain. The V gene's germline CDR1 is SQVTM and CDR2 ANQGSEA. The V end lost 6 bases, the J end lost 8 bases, and 31 bases lay between the germline ends. CDR3 length: 17 amino acids.

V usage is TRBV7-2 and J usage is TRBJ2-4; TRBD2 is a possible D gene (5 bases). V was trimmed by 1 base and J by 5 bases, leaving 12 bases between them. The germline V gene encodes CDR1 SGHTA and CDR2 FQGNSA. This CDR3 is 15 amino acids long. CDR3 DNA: TGTGCCAGCAGCTTAGTGTTCGGGGTGGAAAACATTCAGTACTTC. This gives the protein CASSLVFGVENIQYF.

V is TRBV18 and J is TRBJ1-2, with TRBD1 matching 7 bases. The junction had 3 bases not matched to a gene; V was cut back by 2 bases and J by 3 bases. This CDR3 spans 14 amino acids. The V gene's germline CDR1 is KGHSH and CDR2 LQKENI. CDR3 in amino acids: CASSPSQGDYGYTF. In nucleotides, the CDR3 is TGTGCCAGCTCACCATCTCAGGGGGACTATGGCTACACCTTC.

This CDR3 reads CATREPGAGETQYF. For the CDR3, the DNA is TGTGCCACCAGGGAACCTGGGGCGGGTGAGACCCAGTACTTC. This rearrangement joins TRBV24-1 to TRBJ2-5; D is possibly TRBD1 or TRBD2 (5 bases each). The V end lost 7 bases, the J end lost 5 bases, and 16 bases lay between the germline ends. The CDR3 loop spans 14 amino acids. In germline, CDR1 is KGHDR, CDR2 SFDVKD.

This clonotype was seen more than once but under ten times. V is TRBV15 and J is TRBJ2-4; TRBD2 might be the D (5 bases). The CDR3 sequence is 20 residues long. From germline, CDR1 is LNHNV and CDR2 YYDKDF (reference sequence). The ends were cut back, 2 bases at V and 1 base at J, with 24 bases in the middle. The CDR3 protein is CATSRCGSLSRDNAKNIQYF. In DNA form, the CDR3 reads TGTGCCACCAGCAGATGCGGGTCGCTTTCCCGTGACAATGCCAAAAACATTCAGTACTTC.

The CDR3 reads CASSLEAGNYGYTF. CDR3 in DNA: TGTGCCAGCAGCTTAGAGGCAGGGAACTATGGCTACACCTTC. The chain joins TRBV7-2 to TRBJ1-2; weak D call: TRBD1 (5 bases). In germline, CDR1 is SGHTA, CDR2 FQGNSA. The CDR3 is made up of 14 amino acids. Trimming stripped 1 base from V and 2 bases from J, with 8 bases between.

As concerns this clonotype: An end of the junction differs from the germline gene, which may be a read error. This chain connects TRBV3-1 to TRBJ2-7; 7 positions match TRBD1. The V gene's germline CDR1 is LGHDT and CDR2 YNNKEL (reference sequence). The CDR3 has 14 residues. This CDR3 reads CDSSVRQGDYEQYF. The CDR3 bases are TGTGACAGCAGCGTCCGACAGGGTGACTACGAGCAGTACTTC.

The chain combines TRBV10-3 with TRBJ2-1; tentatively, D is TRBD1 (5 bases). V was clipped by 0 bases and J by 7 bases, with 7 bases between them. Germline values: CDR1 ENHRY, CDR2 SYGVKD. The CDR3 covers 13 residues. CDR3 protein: CAISESTENEQFF. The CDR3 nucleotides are TGTGCCATCAGTGAGTCGACAGAGAATGAGCAGTTCTTC.

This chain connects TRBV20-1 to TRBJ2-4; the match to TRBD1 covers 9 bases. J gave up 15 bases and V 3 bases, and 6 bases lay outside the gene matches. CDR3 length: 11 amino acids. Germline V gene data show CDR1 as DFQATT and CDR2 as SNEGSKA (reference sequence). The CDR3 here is CSARGDRDGYF. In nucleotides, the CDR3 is TGCAGTGCTAGGGGGGACAGGGATGGGTACTTC.

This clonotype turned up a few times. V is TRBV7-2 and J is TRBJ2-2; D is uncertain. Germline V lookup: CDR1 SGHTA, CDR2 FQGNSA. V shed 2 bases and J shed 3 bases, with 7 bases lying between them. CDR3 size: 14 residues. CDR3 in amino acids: CASSLHSDTGELFF. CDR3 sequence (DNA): TGTGCCAGCAGCTTACACAGTGACACCGGGGAGCTGTTTTTT. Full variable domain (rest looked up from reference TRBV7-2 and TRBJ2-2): GAGVSQSPSNKVTEKGKDVELRCDPISGHTALYWYRQSLGQGLEFLIYFQGNSAPDKSGLPSDRFSAERTGGSVSTLTIQRTQQEDSAVYLCASSLHSDTGELFFGEGSRLTVL.